Described below is a single TCR beta chain sequence and its context. Its antigen is not known. The entry originates in a study of cytomegalovirus exposure and HLA in healthy donors. PCR primers comprised 60 Vbeta and 13 Jbeta primers. Using immunoSEQ multiplex PCR, the repertoire was profiled, and TCRdb retains in-frame clones only, with some absent. The sample shows roughly 150,000 clones, around 78% of them seen only once. Study-level points and caveats: The authors later found HLA-associated TCR beta chains more clonally expanded than equally common others. A highly shared variant cluster was judged a likely technical artifact. Common viral pathogens (according to a later analysis) appeared linked to several of the most significant clusters. Most CMV-associated TCR beta chains appeared HLA-restricted in a later analysis.

Material: PBMCs. The receptor was derived from a woman between 40 and 55 years old in good health and CMV-seronegative.

For the CDR3, the DNA is TGTGCCAGTAGTCGTCCAACCGGGACATTGGGTCAGCCCCAGCATTTT. Protein sequence: CASSRPTGTLGQPQHF. The chain links TRBV19 to TRBJ1-5, with a weak D call TRBD1 (6 bases). CDR1 and CDR2 (germline): LNHDA, SQIVND (reference sequence). The CDR3 covers 16 residues. The ends were cut back, 5 bases at V and 6 bases at J, with 20 bases in the middle.